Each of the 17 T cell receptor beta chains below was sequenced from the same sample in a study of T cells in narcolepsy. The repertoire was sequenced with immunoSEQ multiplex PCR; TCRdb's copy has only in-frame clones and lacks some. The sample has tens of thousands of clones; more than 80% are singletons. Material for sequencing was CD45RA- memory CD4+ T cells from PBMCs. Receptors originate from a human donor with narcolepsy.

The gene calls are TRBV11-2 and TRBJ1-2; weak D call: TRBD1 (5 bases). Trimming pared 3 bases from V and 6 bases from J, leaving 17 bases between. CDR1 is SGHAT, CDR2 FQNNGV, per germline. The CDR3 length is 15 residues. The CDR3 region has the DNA TGTGCCAGCAGCTTGAATAGGGGTGAGAGGCATGGCTACACCTTC. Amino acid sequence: CASSLNRGERHGYTF.

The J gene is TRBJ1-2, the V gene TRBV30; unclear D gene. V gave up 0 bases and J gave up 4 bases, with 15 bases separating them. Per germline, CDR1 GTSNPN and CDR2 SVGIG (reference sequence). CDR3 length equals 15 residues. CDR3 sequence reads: CAWSVGSGRGYGYTF. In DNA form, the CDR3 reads TGTGCCTGGAGTGTTGGGAGCGGACGGGGCTATGGCTACACCTTC. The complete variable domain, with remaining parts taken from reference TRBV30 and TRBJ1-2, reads SQTIHQWPATLVQPVGSPLSLECTVEGTSNPNLYWYRQAAGRGLQLLFYSVGIGQISSEVPQNLSASRPQDRQFILSSKKLLLSDSGFYLCAWSVGSGRGYGYTFGSGTRLTVV.

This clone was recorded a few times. The CDR3 nucleotides read TGCGCCAGCACCAATCCGGGACAGGGGGCGGATGAAGCTTTCTTT. It translates to CASTNPGQGADEAFF. The chain combines TRBV5-1 with TRBJ1-1; TRBD1 matches 12 bases. Trimming cost V 6 bases and J 7 bases; bases outside gene matches: 10. Germline CDR1 is SGHRS and CDR2 is YFSETQ. There are 15 residues in the CDR3.

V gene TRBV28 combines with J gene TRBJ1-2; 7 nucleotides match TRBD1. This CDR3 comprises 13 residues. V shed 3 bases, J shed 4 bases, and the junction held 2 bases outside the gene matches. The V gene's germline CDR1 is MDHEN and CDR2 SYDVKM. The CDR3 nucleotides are TGTGCCAGCAGTTTGACAGGGCTCTATGGCTACACCTTC. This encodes CASSLTGLYGYTF.

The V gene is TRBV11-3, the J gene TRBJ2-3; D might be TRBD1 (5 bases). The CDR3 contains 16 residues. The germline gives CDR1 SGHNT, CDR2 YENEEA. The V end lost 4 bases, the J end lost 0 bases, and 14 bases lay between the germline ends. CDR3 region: CASSSKTETSTDTQYF. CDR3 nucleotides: TGTGCCAGCAGCTCGAAGACAGAGACTAGCACAGATACGCAGTATTTT.

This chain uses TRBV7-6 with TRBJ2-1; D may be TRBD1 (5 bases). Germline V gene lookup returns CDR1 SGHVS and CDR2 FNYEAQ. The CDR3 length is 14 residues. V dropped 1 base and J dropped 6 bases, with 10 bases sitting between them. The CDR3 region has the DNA TGTGCCAGCAGCTTAGAGGCTAGGGGCAATGAGCAGTTCTTC. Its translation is CASSLEARGNEQFF.

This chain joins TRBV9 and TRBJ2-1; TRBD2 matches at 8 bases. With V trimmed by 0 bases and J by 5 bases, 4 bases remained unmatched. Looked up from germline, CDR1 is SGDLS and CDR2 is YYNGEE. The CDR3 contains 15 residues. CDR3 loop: CASSVVREGNNEQFF. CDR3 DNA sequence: TGTGCCAGCAGCGTAGTTCGGGAGGGAAACAATGAGCAGTTCTTC.

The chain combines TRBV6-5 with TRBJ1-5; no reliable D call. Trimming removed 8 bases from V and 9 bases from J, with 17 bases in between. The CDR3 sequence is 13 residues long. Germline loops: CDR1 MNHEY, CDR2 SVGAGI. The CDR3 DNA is TGTGCCAGCCGGGAGACTCCGCCGTCGCCCCAGCATTTT. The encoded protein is CASRETPPSPQHF.

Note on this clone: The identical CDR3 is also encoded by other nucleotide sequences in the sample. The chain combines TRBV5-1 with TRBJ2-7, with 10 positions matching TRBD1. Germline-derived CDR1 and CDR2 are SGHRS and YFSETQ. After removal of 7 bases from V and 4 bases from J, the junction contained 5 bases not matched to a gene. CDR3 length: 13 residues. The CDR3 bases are TGCGCCAGCGGGCCGGGACAGGGGTACGAGCAGTACTTC. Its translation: CASGPGQGYEQYF.

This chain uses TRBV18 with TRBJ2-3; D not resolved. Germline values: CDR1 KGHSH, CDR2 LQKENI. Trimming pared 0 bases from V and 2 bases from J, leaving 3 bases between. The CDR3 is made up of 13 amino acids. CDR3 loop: CASSPPITDTQYF. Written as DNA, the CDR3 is TGTGCCAGCTCACCACCCATCACAGATACGCAGTATTTT.

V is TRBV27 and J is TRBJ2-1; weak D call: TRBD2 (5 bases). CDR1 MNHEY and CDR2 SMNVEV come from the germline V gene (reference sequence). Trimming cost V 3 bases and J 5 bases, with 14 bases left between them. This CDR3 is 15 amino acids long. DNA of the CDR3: TGTGCCAGCAGTTTGCGGCGGAGGCAGGACAATGAGCAGTTCTTC. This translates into CASSLRRRQDNEQFF.

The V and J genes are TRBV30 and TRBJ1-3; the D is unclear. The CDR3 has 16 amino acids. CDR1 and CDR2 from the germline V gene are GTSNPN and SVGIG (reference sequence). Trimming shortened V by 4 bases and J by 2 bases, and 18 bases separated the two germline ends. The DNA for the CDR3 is TGTGCCTGGATTGACCGGGAGGTATTCCCTGGAAACACCATATATTTT. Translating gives CAWIDREVFPGNTIYF.

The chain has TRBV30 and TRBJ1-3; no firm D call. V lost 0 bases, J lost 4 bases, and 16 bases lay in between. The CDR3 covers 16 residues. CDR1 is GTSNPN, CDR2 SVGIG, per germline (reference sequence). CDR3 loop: CAWSVPQSIPGNTIYF. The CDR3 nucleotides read TGTGCCTGGAGTGTACCCCAAAGCATCCCCGGAAACACCATATATTTT.

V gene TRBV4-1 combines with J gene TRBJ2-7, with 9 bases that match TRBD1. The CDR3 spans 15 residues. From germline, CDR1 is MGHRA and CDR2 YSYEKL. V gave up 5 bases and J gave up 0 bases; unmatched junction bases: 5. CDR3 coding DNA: TGCGCCAGCAGCATCTTGGACAGGGGCTCCTACGAGCAGTACTTC. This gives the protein CASSILDRGSYEQYF.

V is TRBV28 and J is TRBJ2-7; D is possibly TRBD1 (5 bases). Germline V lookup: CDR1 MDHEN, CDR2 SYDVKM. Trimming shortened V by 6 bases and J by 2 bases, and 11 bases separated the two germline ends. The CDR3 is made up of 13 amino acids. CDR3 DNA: TGTGCCAGCAGAGGGGCCGTAACCTACGAGCAGTACTTC. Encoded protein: CASRGAVTYEQYF.

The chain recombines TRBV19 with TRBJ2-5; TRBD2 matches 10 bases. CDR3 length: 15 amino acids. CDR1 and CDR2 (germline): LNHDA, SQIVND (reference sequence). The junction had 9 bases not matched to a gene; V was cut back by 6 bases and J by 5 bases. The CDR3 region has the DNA TGTGCCAGTAGCCCCTGGACTAGCGGAGGGGAGACCCAGTACTTC. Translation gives CASSPWTSGGETQYF.

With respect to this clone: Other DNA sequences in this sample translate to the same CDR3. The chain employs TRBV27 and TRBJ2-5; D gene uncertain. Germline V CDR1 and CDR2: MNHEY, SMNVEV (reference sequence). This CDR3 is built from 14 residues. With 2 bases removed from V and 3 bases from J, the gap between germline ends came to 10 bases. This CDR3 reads CASSLVSRKETQYF. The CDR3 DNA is TGTGCCAGCAGTTTAGTTTCCAGGAAAGAGACCCAGTACTTC.